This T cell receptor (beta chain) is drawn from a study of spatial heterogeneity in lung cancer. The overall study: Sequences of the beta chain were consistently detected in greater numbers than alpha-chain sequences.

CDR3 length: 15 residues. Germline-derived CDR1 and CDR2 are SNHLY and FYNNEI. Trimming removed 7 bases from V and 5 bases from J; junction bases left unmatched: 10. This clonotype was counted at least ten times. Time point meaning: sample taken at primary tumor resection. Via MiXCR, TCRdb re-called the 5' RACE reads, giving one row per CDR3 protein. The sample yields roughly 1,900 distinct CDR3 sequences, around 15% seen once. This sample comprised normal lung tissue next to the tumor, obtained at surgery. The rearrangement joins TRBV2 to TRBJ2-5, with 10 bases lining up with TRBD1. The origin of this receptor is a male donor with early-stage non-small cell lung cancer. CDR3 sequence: CASIPRQGARETQYF. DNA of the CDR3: TGTGCCAGCATCCCTCGACAGGGGGCGCGTGAGACCCAGTACTTC.